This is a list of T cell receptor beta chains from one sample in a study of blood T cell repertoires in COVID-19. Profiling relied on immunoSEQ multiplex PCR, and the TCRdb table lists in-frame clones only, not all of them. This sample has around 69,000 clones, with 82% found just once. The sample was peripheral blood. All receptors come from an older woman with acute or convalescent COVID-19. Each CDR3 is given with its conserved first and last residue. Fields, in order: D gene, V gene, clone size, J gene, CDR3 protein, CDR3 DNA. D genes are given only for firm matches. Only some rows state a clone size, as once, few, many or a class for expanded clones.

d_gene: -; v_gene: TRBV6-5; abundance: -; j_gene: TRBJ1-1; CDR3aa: CASRSQDSATEAFF; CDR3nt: TGTGCCAGCAGGTCCCAGGACAGCGCCACTGAAGCTTTCTTT
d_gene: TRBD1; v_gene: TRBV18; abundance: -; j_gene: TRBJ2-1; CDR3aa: CASSPGTGDNEQFF; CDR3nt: TGTGCCAGCTCCCCCGGGACAGGGGACAATGAGCAGTTCTTC
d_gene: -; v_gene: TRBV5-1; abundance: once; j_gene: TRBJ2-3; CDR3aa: CASSSTAGSSTDTQYF; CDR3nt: TGCGCCAGCAGCTCGACTGCTGGTTCTAGCACAGATACGCAGTATTTT
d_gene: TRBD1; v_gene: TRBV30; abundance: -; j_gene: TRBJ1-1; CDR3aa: CAQKRDRVRTEAFF; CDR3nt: TGTGCCCAAAAAAGGGACAGGGTTAGGACTGAAGCTTTCTTT
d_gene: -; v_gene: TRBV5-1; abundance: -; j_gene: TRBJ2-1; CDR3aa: CASRPGTGTYNEQFF; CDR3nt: TGCGCCAGCAGGCCCGGGACCGGGACATACAATGAGCAGTTCTTC
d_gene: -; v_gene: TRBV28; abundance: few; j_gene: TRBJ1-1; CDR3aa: CASRPGGGGTEAFF; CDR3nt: TGTGCCAGCAGGCCCGGGGGGGGCGGCACTGAAGCTTTCTTT
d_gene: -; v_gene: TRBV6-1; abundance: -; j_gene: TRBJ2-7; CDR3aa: CASSETGRNEQYF; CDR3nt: TGTGCCAGCAGTGAAACGGGGAGGAACGAGCAGTACTTC
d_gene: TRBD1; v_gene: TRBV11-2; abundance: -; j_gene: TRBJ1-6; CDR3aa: CASSMTGVNSPLHF; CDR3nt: TGTGCCAGCAGCATGACAGGGGTGAATTCACCCCTCCACTTT
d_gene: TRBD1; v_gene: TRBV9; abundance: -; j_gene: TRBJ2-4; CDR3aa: CASSLRTGENIQYF; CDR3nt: TGTGCCAGCAGCTTGAGGACAGGGGAAAACATTCAGTACTTC
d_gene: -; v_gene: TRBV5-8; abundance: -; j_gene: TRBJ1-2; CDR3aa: CASSRGLQNGYTF; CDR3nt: TGTGCCAGCAGCCGGGGACTACAGAACGGCTACACCTTC
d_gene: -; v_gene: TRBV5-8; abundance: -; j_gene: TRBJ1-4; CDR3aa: CASSLPGLVSNEKLFF; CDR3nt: TGTGCCAGCAGCTTGCCAGGGCTCGTTTCGAATGAAAAACTGTTTTTT
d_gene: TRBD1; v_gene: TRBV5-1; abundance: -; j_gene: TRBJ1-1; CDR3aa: CASSPWTGLNTEAFF; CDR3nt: TGCGCCAGCAGCCCGTGGACAGGCTTGAACACTGAAGCTTTCTTT
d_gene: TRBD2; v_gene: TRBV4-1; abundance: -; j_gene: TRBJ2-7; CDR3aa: CASSPHMITSGTFYEQYF; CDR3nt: TGCGCCAGCAGCCCCCACATGATCACTAGCGGGACTTTCTACGAGCAGTACTTC
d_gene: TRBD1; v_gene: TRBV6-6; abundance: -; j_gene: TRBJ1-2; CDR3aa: CASTSDRGNYGYTF; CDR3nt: TGTGCCAGCACCTCGGACAGGGGGAACTATGGCTACACCTTC
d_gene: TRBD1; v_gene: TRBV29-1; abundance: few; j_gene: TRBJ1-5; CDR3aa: CSVARGRSQPQHF; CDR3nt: TGCAGCGTTGCCAGGGGGCGAAGTCAGCCCCAGCATTTT
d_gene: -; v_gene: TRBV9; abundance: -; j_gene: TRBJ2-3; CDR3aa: CASSVEGGSRADTQYF; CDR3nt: TGTGCCAGCAGCGTAGAAGGAGGGAGCCGCGCAGATACGCAGTATTTT
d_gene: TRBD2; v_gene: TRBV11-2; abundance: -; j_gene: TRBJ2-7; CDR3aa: CASSLLAGEQYF; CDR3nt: TGTGCCAGCAGCTTACTAGCGGGAGAGCAGTACTTC